These 20 T cell receptor beta chains were all obtained from the same sample, sequenced in a study of cytomegalovirus exposure and HLA in healthy donors. Only in-frame clones appear in the TCRdb table, and some are missing; sequencing was by immunoSEQ multiplex PCR. The profile shows roughly 240,000 clones, approximately 90% of them singletons. The sequenced material came from PBMCs. These TCRs come from a man younger than 35 in good health and CMV-seronegative.

The rearrangement uses TRBV29-1 and TRBJ2-7; D is possibly TRBD1 (6 bases). Germline CDR1 SQVTM, CDR2 ANQGSEA. The CDR3 totals 11 residues. The V end lost 3 bases, the J end lost 7 bases, and 10 bases lay between the germline ends. This chain's CDR3 is CSVDRGFEQYF. DNA of the CDR3: TGCAGCGTTGACAGGGGTTTTGAGCAGTACTTC.

V gene TRBV7-6 combines with J gene TRBJ2-7; possibly TRBD1 for D (5 bases). The CDR3 runs 14 residues. The V end lost 6 bases, the J end lost 5 bases, and 17 bases lay between the germline ends. CDR1 SGHVS and CDR2 FNYEAQ come from the germline V gene. The CDR3 bases are TGTGCCAGCAGATTCCTAGGGGTTGTCGACGAGCAGTACTTC. It specifies CASRFLGVVDEQYF.

The chain combines TRBV5-1 with TRBJ2-5, with 12 positions matching TRBD2. CDR3 length: 15 amino acids. Trimming took 4 bases from V and 5 from J; bases not matched to a gene: 6. Germline V gives CDR1 SGHRS, CDR2 YFSETQ. Here the CDR3 DNA reads TGCGCCAGCAGCCGACTAGCGGGGGATAAGGAGACCCAGTACTTC. Encoded protein: CASSRLAGDKETQYF.

J is TRBJ2-3 and V is TRBV28; 8 bases line up with TRBD2. Germline CDR1 MDHEN, CDR2 SYDVKM. The V segment lost 5 bases and the J segment 1 base; nucleotides outside the gene matches: 11. The CDR3 extends over 17 amino acids. This CDR3 reads CASSTQGVSGGTDTQYF. DNA for the CDR3: TGTGCCAGCAGTACCCAAGGGGTTAGCGGGGGCACAGATACGCAGTATTTT.

This clone was counted once. The V and J genes are TRBV27 and TRBJ1-1; D gene unclear. The length of the CDR3 is 13 residues. Germline V CDR1 and CDR2: MNHEY, SMNVEV (reference sequence). V was cut by 5 bases and J by 0 bases, with 7 bases left in between. In DNA form, the CDR3 reads TGTGCCAGCAGTCCGTCTATGAACACTGAAGCTTTCTTT. Its protein product is CASSPSMNTEAFF.

The CDR3 here is CSVEGVERIRRDTDTQYF. The CDR3 coding sequence is TGCAGCGTTGAAGGGGTCGAGAGGATACGGAGGGACACAGATACGCAGTATTTT. This chain links TRBV29-1 with TRBJ2-3, with a possible D match to TRBD2 (6 bases). The CDR3 totals 18 residues. CDR1 and CDR2 (germline): SQVTM, ANQGSEA. The ends were cut back, 1 base at V and 2 bases at J, with 22 bases in the middle.

The CDR3 loop reads CASSQELGEGYGYTF. The CDR3 DNA follows: TGCGCCAGCAGCCAAGAACTCGGGGAGGGCTATGGCTACACCTTC. The V and J genes are TRBV4-3 and TRBJ1-2; D gene uncertain. The V end was cut by 0 bases, the J end by 4 bases, with 12 bases between. Germline loops: CDR1 LGHNA, CDR2 YSLEER. The CDR3 contains 15 residues.

The rearrangement uses TRBV7-9 and TRBJ2-3, with 8 nucleotides matching TRBD1. The CDR3 covers 14 residues. The germline gives CDR1 SEHNR, CDR2 FQNEAQ (reference sequence). Trimming removed 4 bases from V and 4 bases from J; junction bases left unmatched: 4. CDR3 residues: CASSSTGAPDTQYF. The CDR3 DNA is TGTGCCAGCAGCTCGACAGGGGCCCCAGATACGCAGTATTTT.

This clone was detected once. The J gene is TRBJ2-2, the V gene TRBV4-1, with D possibly matching TRBD1 (6 bases). The CDR3 length is 15 residues. Trimming stripped 0 bases from V and 5 bases from J, with 10 bases between. Germline V gene data show CDR1 as MGHRA and CDR2 as YSYEKL. The CDR3 DNA follows: TGCGCCAGCAGCCAAGAACGGACAGAGACCGGGGAGCTGTTTTTT. This sequence encodes CASSQERTETGELFF.

This rearrangement joins TRBV4-3 to TRBJ1-2, with 8 bases fitting TRBD1. The germline V gene has CDR1 LGHNA and CDR2 YSLEER. The CDR3 runs 14 residues. V was pared by 3 bases and J by 8 bases, with 8 bases of the junction left unmatched. The CDR3 loop reads CASSHRTGKEGYTF. CDR3 sequence (DNA): TGCGCCAGCAGCCACCGGACAGGGAAGGAGGGCTACACCTTC.

V gene TRBV19 combines with J gene TRBJ1-1; D unresolved. The V end was cut by 10 bases, the J end by 0 bases, with 18 bases between. Germline CDR1 is LNHDA and CDR2 is SQIVND (reference sequence). The CDR3 covers 15 residues. As DNA, the CDR3 is TGTGCCACCCGCGACCCCCGGAGCGTGAACACTGAAGCTTTCTTT. The encoded protein is CATRDPRSVNTEAFF.

This chain joins TRBV29-1 and TRBJ1-4, with D hard to call. With 7 bases removed from V and 4 bases from J, the gap between germline ends came to 13 bases. In germline, CDR1 is SQVTM, CDR2 ANQGSEA. The CDR3 extends over 13 amino acids. CDR3 region: CSAWPRDNEKLFF. CDR3 in DNA: TGCAGCGCTTGGCCTCGGGATAATGAAAAACTGTTTTTT.

The chain links TRBV4-1 to TRBJ2-4, with D perhaps matching TRBD1 (5 bases). V was clipped by 0 bases and J by 0 bases, with 12 bases between them. The CDR3 contains 17 residues. Germline loops: CDR1 MGHRA, CDR2 YSYEKL. CDR3 in amino acids: CASSQDQGRIAKNIQYF. In DNA form, the CDR3 reads TGCGCCAGCAGCCAAGATCAGGGTAGGATAGCCAAAAACATTCAGTACTTC.

The chain is built from TRBV7-9 and TRBJ1-4, with unresolved D. Germline-derived CDR1 and CDR2 are SEHNR and FQNEAQ (reference sequence). V was cut by 8 bases and J by 8 bases, with 12 bases left in between. The CDR3 sequence is 12 residues long. The CDR3 spells CASGSEAEKLFF. As DNA, the CDR3 is TGTGCCAGCGGCTCAGAGGCGGAAAAACTGTTTTTT.

This chain uses TRBV4-3 with TRBJ1-2; D unclear. V was shortened by 5 bases and J by 3 bases, with 22 bases between the two germline ends. CDR3 size: 17 residues. Germline V gives CDR1 LGHNA, CDR2 YSLEER. CDR3: CASSSTIRSGKDYGYTF. The CDR3 region has the DNA TGCGCCAGCAGCTCCACCATCAGGTCGGGAAAGGACTATGGCTACACCTTC.

V and J are TRBV2 and TRBJ2-7; D gene unclear. V was clipped by 2 bases and J by 7 bases, with 18 bases between them. This CDR3 comprises 15 residues. Germline V lookup: CDR1 SNHLY, CDR2 FYNNEI. The CDR3 loop is CASSEFPPNLGEQYF. The CDR3 DNA follows: TGTGCCAGCAGTGAATTCCCACCGAACCTCGGGGAGCAGTACTTC.

In its sample, this clone was seen a few times. The V gene is TRBV7-2, the J gene TRBJ1-2, with D possibly matching TRBD1 (5 bases). Between the trimmed V and J ends, which lost 2 bases and 3 bases, there was a span of 7 bases. The CDR3 loop spans 13 amino acids. The germline V gene encodes CDR1 SGHTA and CDR2 FQGNSA. In DNA, the CDR3 is TGTGCCAGCAGCTTACAGGGCGACTATGGCTACACCTTC. This translates into CASSLQGDYGYTF.

This chain joins TRBV27 and TRBJ2-7; perhaps TRBD1 as D (5 bases). This CDR3 spans 13 amino acids. CDR1 is MNHEY and CDR2 is SMNVEV in the germline V gene (reference sequence). V was pared by 6 bases and J by 4 bases, with 13 bases between. For the CDR3, the DNA is TGTGCCAGCAGATCGATTCAGGGTTACGAGCAGTACTTC. Residues: CASRSIQGYEQYF.

This chain uses TRBV29-1 with TRBJ2-7, with no clear D. The CDR3 contains 14 residues. CDR1 is SQVTM and CDR2 is ANQGSEA in the germline V gene. Trimming cost V 3 bases and J 2 bases, with 14 bases left between them. CDR3 coding DNA: TGCAGCGTTGAGTTACCCACAACCCCCTACGAGCAGTACTTC. Residues: CSVELPTTPYEQYF.

The rearrangement joins TRBV19 to TRBJ2-1; 8 bases are a match to TRBD2. The CDR3 has 15 amino acids. The germline V gene has CDR1 LNHDA and CDR2 SQIVND (reference sequence). V dropped 1 base and J dropped 3; count of bases not matched to a gene: 2. The CDR3 bases are TGTGCCAGTAGTATAGGGGGGACTAGCTACAATGAGCAGTTCTTC. It encodes CASSIGGTSYNEQFF.